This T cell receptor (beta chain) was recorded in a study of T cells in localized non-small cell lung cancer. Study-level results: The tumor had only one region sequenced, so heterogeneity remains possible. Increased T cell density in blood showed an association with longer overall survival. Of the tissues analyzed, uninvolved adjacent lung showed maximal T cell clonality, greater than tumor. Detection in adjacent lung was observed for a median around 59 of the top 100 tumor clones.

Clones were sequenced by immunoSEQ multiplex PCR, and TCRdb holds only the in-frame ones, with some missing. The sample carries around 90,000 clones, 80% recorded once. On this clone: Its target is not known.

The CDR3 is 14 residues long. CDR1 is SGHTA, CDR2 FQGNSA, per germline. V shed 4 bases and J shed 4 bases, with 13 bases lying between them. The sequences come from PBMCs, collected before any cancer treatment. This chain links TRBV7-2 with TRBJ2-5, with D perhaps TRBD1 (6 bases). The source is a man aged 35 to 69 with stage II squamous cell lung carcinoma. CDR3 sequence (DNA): TGTGCCAGCAGCTGGGTTGGGGGCCGAGAGACCCAGTACTTC. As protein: CASSWVGGRETQYF.